A selection of T cell receptor beta chains follows, all from one sample in a study of T cell clones after liver transplantation. Libraries were prepared by immunoSEQ multiplex PCR; TCRdb keeps only in-frame clonotypes and omits some of them. The repertoire holds some 60,000 clones, with 65% to 75% as singletons. The starting material was CD4+ T cells from blood, obtained before liver transplant. The receptor source for this set is a human donor who received a liver transplant. The CDR3 runs from the conserved cysteine through the conserved F or W. The order of the fields is J gene, D gene, clone size, CDR3 length, V gene, CDR3 DNA, CDR3 protein. A D gene is named only where the DNA matches it firmly. A row's size may be missing; if present it is once, few, many or a size class.

J: TRBJ2-3; D: TRBD2; size: -; length: 16; V: TRBV5-1; DNA: TGCGCCAGCACCCTAGCGGGGGGCGGGGGTACAGATACGCAGTATTTT; CDR3: CASTLAGGGGTDTQYF
J: TRBJ1-2; D: TRBD1; size: -; length: 16; V: TRBV28; DNA: TGTGCCAGTTTTCAGGGTACAGAAGGACAGGGTAGTGGCTACACCTTC; CDR3: CASFQGTEGQGSGYTF
J: TRBJ1-5; D: TRBD1; size: few; length: 16; V: TRBV27; DNA: TGTGCCAGCAGTTCTTCCGGGACAGGGCGATATCAGCCCCAGCATTTT; CDR3: CASSSSGTGRYQPQHF
J: TRBJ1-5; D: -; size: -; length: 13; V: TRBV10-3; DNA: TGTGCCATCAGGATCGACGGGGATCAGCCCCAGCATTTT; CDR3: CAIRIDGDQPQHF
J: TRBJ2-5; D: TRBD2; size: -; length: 15; V: TRBV19; DNA: TGTGCCAGTAGTATGGGGACTAGCGGAGCAGAGACCCAGTACTTC; CDR3: CASSMGTSGAETQYF
J: TRBJ1-2; D: TRBD1; size: -; length: 13; V: TRBV28; DNA: TGTGCCAGCAGCTGGACAGGGCCCTATGGCTACACCTTC; CDR3: CASSWTGPYGYTF
J: TRBJ2-6; D: -; size: -; length: 18; V: TRBV7-8; DNA: TGTGCCAGCAGCCGCGCGGGGCTCGATTTCTCTGGGGCCAACGTCCTGACTTTC; CDR3: CASSRAGLDFSGANVLTF
J: TRBJ2-7; D: -; size: -; length: 13; V: TRBV7-2; DNA: TGTGCCAGCAGCTTAACCGAGCTCTACGAGCAGTACTTC; CDR3: CASSLTELYEQYF
J: TRBJ2-6; D: TRBD1; size: -; length: 16; V: TRBV5-1; DNA: TGCGCCAGCAGCTTGTCAGGGGGATCTGGGGCCAACGTCCTGACTTTC; CDR3: CASSLSGGSGANVLTF
J: TRBJ1-6; D: TRBD1; size: once; length: 14; V: TRBV28; DNA: TGTGCCAGCAGTTTGACGACAGGGCTTTCACCCCTCCACTTT; CDR3: CASSLTTGLSPLHF
J: TRBJ2-5; D: -; size: -; length: 14; V: TRBV5-1; DNA: TGCGCCAGCAGCTTGGGGCAGGGACAAGAGACCCAGTACTTC; CDR3: CASSLGQGQETQYF
J: TRBJ1-1; D: -; size: many; length: 13; V: TRBV6-5; DNA: TGTGCCAGCAAACTATCACGGAACACTGAAGCTTTCTTT; CDR3: CASKLSRNTEAFF
J: TRBJ2-7; D: TRBD1; size: -; length: 14; V: TRBV10-2; DNA: TGCGCCAGCAGTGGGGACAGGGAGATAGCGCAGCAGTACTTC; CDR3: CASSGDREIAQQYF
J: TRBJ1-1; D: TRBD1; size: once; length: 14; V: TRBV19; DNA: TGTGCCAGTTCCTGGGGACAGATGAACACTGAAGCTTTCTTT; CDR3: CASSWGQMNTEAFF
J: TRBJ1-6; D: -; size: few; length: 14; V: TRBV10-3; DNA: TGTGCCATCAGAGTCAACCAGGGGAATTCACCCCTCCACTTT; CDR3: CAIRVNQGNSPLHF
J: TRBJ2-1; D: TRBD1; size: -; length: 14; V: TRBV7-3; DNA: TGTGCCAGCAGGCAGGACAGGGCACACGGTGAGCAGTTCTTC; CDR3: CASRQDRAHGEQFF
J: TRBJ1-1; D: -; size: -; length: 14; V: TRBV5-6; DNA: TGTGCCAGCAGCTTGGAACACAGGTCGACTGAAGCTTTCTTT; CDR3: CASSLEHRSTEAFF
J: TRBJ1-1; D: TRBD1; size: -; length: 15; V: TRBV19; DNA: TGTGCCAGTAGTATGGGGACAGGGTGGGGCACTGAAGCTTTCTTT; CDR3: CASSMGTGWGTEAFF
J: TRBJ1-2; D: -; size: -; length: 13; V: TRBV2; DNA: TGTGCCAGCAGTGGCCCGGCTAACTATGGCTACACCTTC; CDR3: CASSGPANYGYTF
J: TRBJ2-2; D: -; size: -; length: 15; V: TRBV6-1; DNA: TGTGCCAGCAGTGAAAGCAGGGTGAACACCGGGGAGCTGTTTTTT; CDR3: CASSESRVNTGELFF
J: TRBJ1-1; D: -; size: -; length: 13; V: TRBV6-1; DNA: TGTGCCAGCAACGCCAGGGTAAACACTGAAGCTTTCTTT; CDR3: CASNARVNTEAFF
J: TRBJ1-5; D: -; size: -; length: 20; V: TRBV4-1; DNA: TGCGCCAGCAGCCAAGAATTTCGGTGGACACCCCCTTATAGCAATCAGCCCCAGCATTTT; CDR3: CASSQEFRWTPPYSNQPQHF
J: TRBJ1-1; D: -; size: few; length: 13; V: TRBV5-1; DNA: TGCGCCAGCAGCTTGTTGGCGAACACTGAAGCTTTCTTT; CDR3: CASSLLANTEAFF
J: TRBJ2-1; D: TRBD1; size: -; length: 15; V: TRBV5-1; DNA: TGCGCCAGCAGCTTGGGGGCAGGGGGCAGTAGTGAGCAGTTCTTC; CDR3: CASSLGAGGSSEQFF
J: TRBJ2-5; D: -; size: -; length: 15; V: TRBV10-1; DNA: TGCGCCAGCAGTGAGTCAAGAGGAGGAGGGGAGACCCAGTACTTC; CDR3: CASSESRGGGETQYF
J: TRBJ1-5; D: TRBD1; size: many; length: 14; V: TRBV6-1; DNA: TGTGCCAGCAGTGCGGACAGGTGGAATCAGCCCCAGCATTTT; CDR3: CASSADRWNQPQHF
J: TRBJ1-4; D: -; size: -; length: 13; V: TRBV18; DNA: TGTGCCAGCTCCGTTACGCAAGAGGAAAAACTGTTTTTT; CDR3: CASSVTQEEKLFF
J: TRBJ2-2; D: TRBD1; size: -; length: 14; V: TRBV25-1; DNA: TGTGCCAGCAGTGTATCAGGGGGAACCGGGGAGCTGTTTTTT; CDR3: CASSVSGGTGELFF
J: TRBJ2-7; D: -; size: -; length: 15; V: TRBV5-4; DNA: TGTGCCAGCAGCCTGGACGTCTCGAGCTCCTACGAGCAGTACTTC; CDR3: CASSLDVSSSYEQYF
J: TRBJ2-7; D: TRBD2; size: -; length: 20; V: TRBV27; DNA: TGTGCCAGCAGTTACACGAAGGGACTAGCGGGGACCTTCATCTCCTACGAGCAGTACTTC; CDR3: CASSYTKGLAGTFISYEQYF
J: TRBJ2-1; D: -; size: -; length: 15; V: TRBV7-8; DNA: TGTGCCAGCACCCTAAGGGCAGGGTCCTACAATGAGCAGTTCTTC; CDR3: CASTLRAGSYNEQFF
J: TRBJ1-5; D: -; size: few; length: 13; V: TRBV2; DNA: TGTGCCAGCAGCGGAAACGGGGATCAGCCCCAGCATTTT; CDR3: CASSGNGDQPQHF
J: TRBJ1-1; D: TRBD1; size: once; length: 14; V: TRBV6-1; DNA: TGTGCCAGCAGCAGACAGGGAATGAACACTGAAGCTTTCTTT; CDR3: CASSRQGMNTEAFF
J: TRBJ1-2; D: -; size: medium-sized; length: 14; V: TRBV4-2; DNA: TGTGCCAGCAGCCAAGTGGACCCGGCGGGTGGCTACACCTTC; CDR3: CASSQVDPAGGYTF
J: TRBJ2-1; D: TRBD1; size: -; length: 14; V: TRBV18; DNA: TGTGCCAGCTCGCTGGGACAGGGAGTGAATGAGCAGTTCTTC; CDR3: CASSLGQGVNEQFF
J: TRBJ2-7; D: -; size: -; length: 11; V: TRBV20-1; DNA: TGCAGTGCTAGAGAGGGGCGCGAGCAGTACTTC; CDR3: CSAREGREQYF
J: TRBJ2-5; D: -; size: -; length: 12; V: TRBV28; DNA: TGTGCCAGCAATAGCGAATACGAGACCCAGTACTTC; CDR3: CASNSEYETQYF
J: TRBJ2-3; D: TRBD2; size: -; length: 16; V: TRBV5-1; DNA: TGCGCCAGCAGCCCGGGGGGGACCGCTAGCACAGATACGCAGTATTTT; CDR3: CASSPGGTASTDTQYF
J: TRBJ2-7; D: TRBD1; size: -; length: 15; V: TRBV6-5; DNA: TGTGCCAGCAGTTACGATCGGACAGGGGGACGCGAGCAGTACTTC; CDR3: CASSYDRTGGREQYF
J: TRBJ2-2; D: TRBD1; size: -; length: 17; V: TRBV19; DNA: TGTGCCAGTAGTATTGTGGGACAGGGGTCGTGGGCCGGGGAGCTGTTTTTT; CDR3: CASSIVGQGSWAGELFF
J: TRBJ1-2; D: -; size: -; length: 13; V: TRBV6-5; DNA: TGTGCCAGCAGTTCCGCAGGGCCCGCGGGCTACACCTTC; CDR3: CASSSAGPAGYTF
J: TRBJ2-2; D: TRBD1; size: many; length: 16; V: TRBV5-1; DNA: TGCGCCAGCAGCCTCGGGACAGGGTTTGACACCGGGGAGCTGTTTTTT; CDR3: CASSLGTGFDTGELFF
J: TRBJ1-4; D: TRBD1; size: -; length: 14; V: TRBV18; DNA: TGTGCCAGCTCCACGGACAGGCCAAGGGAAAAACTGTTTTTT; CDR3: CASSTDRPREKLFF
J: TRBJ1-3; D: TRBD1; size: many; length: 14; V: TRBV7-9; DNA: TGTGCCAGCAGCTTAGCAGGGGGCCGAAACACCATATATTTT; CDR3: CASSLAGGRNTIYF
J: TRBJ2-7; D: -; size: -; length: 15; V: TRBV5-4; DNA: TGTGCCAGCAGCTTGGGGATTGGGGGAGGCTACGAGCAGTACTTC; CDR3: CASSLGIGGGYEQYF
J: TRBJ2-1; D: TRBD2; size: -; length: 19; V: TRBV4-1; DNA: TGCGCCAGCAGCCTACGGCGTCTAGCGGGGGGGAGCTCCTACAATGAGCAGTTCTTC; CDR3: CASSLRRLAGGSSYNEQFF
J: TRBJ2-7; D: TRBD1; size: -; length: 15; V: TRBV7-3; DNA: TGTGCCAGCAGAACCTCCGGGACAGGGGCTTACGAGCAGTACTTC; CDR3: CASRTSGTGAYEQYF
J: TRBJ1-4; D: TRBD1; size: -; length: 15; V: TRBV5-4; DNA: TGTGCCAGCAGCTTAGGGACAGGGACTAATGAAAAACTGTTTTTT; CDR3: CASSLGTGTNEKLFF
J: TRBJ2-2; D: -; size: medium-sized; length: 14; V: TRBV6-4; DNA: TGTGCCAGCAGTGACTCGGAGAGGCTCGGGGAGCTGTTTTTT; CDR3: CASSDSERLGELFF
J: TRBJ2-2; D: -; size: -; length: 14; V: TRBV10-3; DNA: TGTGCCATCAGCCACAGGGCGAACACCGGGGAGCTGTTTTTT; CDR3: CAISHRANTGELFF
J: TRBJ2-7; D: TRBD2; size: -; length: 17; V: TRBV6-1; DNA: TGTGCCAGCAGTGAAATTTTAGGGCTAGCGGGCCGAAACGAGCAGTACTTC; CDR3: CASSEILGLAGRNEQYF
J: TRBJ2-2; D: TRBD2; size: once; length: 15; V: TRBV18; DNA: TGTGCCAGCTCACCAACTAGCGGAGACACCGGGGAGCTGTTTTTT; CDR3: CASSPTSGDTGELFF
J: TRBJ2-7; D: TRBD1; size: many; length: 15; V: TRBV7-8; DNA: TGTGCCAGCATTCTTTCGACAGGGCCTTCCTACGAGCAGTACTTC; CDR3: CASILSTGPSYEQYF
J: TRBJ1-1; D: -; size: -; length: 16; V: TRBV15; DNA: TGTGCCACCAGCACCCCCCGGCGGGGGCAGGACACTGAAGCTTTCTTT; CDR3: CATSTPRRGQDTEAFF
J: TRBJ1-4; D: TRBD1; size: -; length: 14; V: TRBV28; DNA: TGTGCCAGCAGTCCCCCTGGGACAGCCGAAAAACTGTTTTTT; CDR3: CASSPPGTAEKLFF
J: TRBJ2-2; D: -; size: many; length: 13; V: TRBV10-1; DNA: TGCGCCAGCAGTCCCGGGGTCGGCGGGGAGCTGTTTTTT; CDR3: CASSPGVGGELFF
J: TRBJ1-1; D: -; size: few; length: 11; V: TRBV20-1; DNA: TGCAGTGCTGTACAGGGTGCTGAAGCTTTCTTT; CDR3: CSAVQGAEAFF